The 21 T cell receptor beta chains below all came from one sample that was sequenced in a study of T cells in Graves' hyperthyroidism and ophthalmopathy. It was RNA transcripts that yielded the amplified TCR beta CDR3 regions. With the HTBI primer set, the TCR CDR3 went through a first round of RT-PCR. TCRdb passed the multiplex PCR reads through MiXCR, listing each CDR3 protein once. The table includes 750,000 to 950,000 distinct CDR3 sequences, around 38% detected once. The sample consisted of blood. The receptors come from a man younger than 30 with Graves' hyperthyroidism.

The gene calls are TRBV9 and TRBJ2-5; D uncertain. The germline gives CDR1 SGDLS, CDR2 YYNGEE. Trimming took off 0 bases at V and 5 bases at J, with 11 bases between the two ends. This CDR3 region has 14 residues. CDR3 nucleotide sequence: TGTGCCAGCAGCGTAGGGGGAAGCTGGGAGACCCAGTACTTC. It is translated as CASSVGGSWETQYF.

This chain uses TRBV6-6 with TRBJ1-4; 11 positions agree with TRBD1. The CDR3 totals 16 residues. Losses at the gene ends were 0 bases for V and 7 bases for J; bases not matched to a gene: 4. Germline values: CDR1 MNHNY, CDR2 SVGAGI (reference sequence). The CDR3 nucleotides are TGTGCCAGCAGTTACTCGAAGGGGACAGGGGGTGAAAAACTGTTTTTT. Translating gives CASSYSKGTGGEKLFF.

The chain employs TRBV29-1 and TRBJ2-7, with 9 bases identical to TRBD1. There are 14 residues in the CDR3. Germline lookup yields CDR1 SQVTM and CDR2 ANQGSEA. J lost 1 base, V lost 3 bases, and 4 bases had no gene match. CDR3 DNA sequence: TGCAGCGTTGACGGACAGGGGCCATCCTACGAGCAGTACTTC. Its translation: CSVDGQGPSYEQYF.

V and J are TRBV5-4 and TRBJ2-7; perhaps D is TRBD1 or TRBD2 (5 bases each). The germline CDR1 and CDR2 sequences are SGHNT and YYREEE (reference sequence). The V gene lost 4 bases and the J gene lost 5 bases, with 10 bases spanning the gap. CDR3 length: 12 residues. CDR3 sequence: CASSAGTHEQYF. For the CDR3, the DNA is TGTGCCAGCAGCGCCGGGACCCACGAGCAGTACTTC. The full variable domain, in which reference TRBV5-4 and TRBJ2-7 provide the parts outside the CDR3, is ETGVTQSPTHLIKTRGQQVTLRCSSQSGHNTVSWYQQALGQGPQFIFQYYREEENGRGNFPPRFSGLQFPNYSSELNVNALELDDSALYLCASSAGTHEQYFGPGTRLTVT.

This clonotype was observed a few times. The DNA for the CDR3 is TGCAGTGCAAGAACGGCTCGGGAGCAGTACTTC. This translates into CSARTAREQYF. V is TRBV20-1 and J is TRBJ2-7; no clear D gene. Germline V gene lookup returns CDR1 DFQATT and CDR2 SNEGSKA (reference sequence). V was trimmed by 6 bases and J by 7 bases, leaving 13 bases between them. The CDR3 spans 11 residues.

The rearrangement joins TRBV7-3 to TRBJ1-2, with D perhaps TRBD1 (5 bases). The CDR3 is 16 amino acids. Between the trimmed V and J ends, which lost 0 bases and 7 bases, there was a span of 18 bases. Germline CDR1 and CDR2: SGHTA and FQGTGA. The CDR3 sequence is CASSLTPTALDGGYTF. In nucleotides, the CDR3 is TGTGCCAGCAGCTTAACTCCGACAGCCCTTGATGGTGGCTACACCTTC.

This clonotype has only a few counts. The chain combines TRBV5-1 with TRBJ1-1, with D unresolved. The germline gives CDR1 SGHRS, CDR2 YFSETQ. V was cut by 0 bases and J by 0 bases, with 9 bases left in between. CDR3 length: 15 amino acids. CDR3 nucleotide sequence: TGCGCCAGCAGCTTGGTTCAGGCCATGAACACTGAAGCTTTCTTT. Encoded protein: CASSLVQAMNTEAFF.

This clonotype showed up just a few times. This chain connects TRBV20-1 to TRBJ2-5; TRBD2 matches at 11 bases. The J segment lost 1 base and the V segment lost 5 bases, leaving 6 bases of the junction unmatched. The CDR3 consists of 15 residues. Per the germline V gene, CDR1 is DFQATT and CDR2 is SNEGSKA (reference sequence). The CDR3 spells CSAYGTSGFQETQYF. The CDR3 DNA reads TGCAGTGCTTATGGGACTAGCGGTTTCCAAGAGACCCAGTACTTC.

The V gene is TRBV7-2, the J gene TRBJ2-7; TRBD1 matches 7 bases. Germline loops: CDR1 SGHTA, CDR2 FQGNSA. CDR3 size: 14 residues. With 3 bases clipped from V and 6 bases from J, the junction kept 8 bases outside the gene matches. The CDR3 region has the DNA TGTGCCAGCAGCTTCTTTGACAGGGTGGTCGAGCAGTACTTC. Its translation is CASSFFDRVVEQYF. Together with reference TRBV7-2 and TRBJ2-7, the CDR3 gives the full variable domain: GAGVSQSPSNKVTEKGKDVELRCDPISGHTALYWYRQSLGQGLEFLIYFQGNSAPDKSGLPSDRFSAERTGGSVSTLTIQRTQQEDSAVYLCASSFFDRVVEQYFGPGTRLTVT.

This clonotype was counted only a few times. This rearrangement joins TRBV13 to TRBJ2-5; D may be TRBD1 or TRBD2 (7 bases each). CDR1 and CDR2 (germline): PRHDT, FYEKMQ (reference sequence). The CDR3 loop spans 15 amino acids. V was cut by 5 bases and J by 5 bases, with 18 bases left in between. The CDR3 DNA sequence: TGTGCCAGCAGCCCATACTACAGGGGAGGGGAGACCCAGTACTTC. The encoded protein is CASSPYYRGGETQYF.

This clonotype showed up just a few times. The germline gene is not matched at one end of the junction; a read error may be the cause. V gene TRBV5-1 combines with J gene TRBJ1-1; D is unresolved. The CDR3 spans 14 residues. Germline values: CDR1 SGHRS, CDR2 YFSETQ. The CDR3 DNA reads as TGTGCCAGCAGCTCCGGGTTGATGGACACTGAAGCTTTCTTT. Its translation is CASSSGLMDTEAFF. Complete variable domain (other parts from reference TRBV5-1 and TRBJ1-1): KAGVTQTPRYLIKTRGQQVTLSCSPISGHRSVSWYQQTPGQGLQFLFEYFSETQRNKGNFPGRFSGRQFSNSRSEMNVSTLELGDSALYLCASSSGLMDTEAFFGQGTRLTVV.

V and J are TRBV27 and TRBJ1-1; tentative D call: TRBD1 (5 bases). Germline values: CDR1 MNHEY, CDR2 SMNVEV (reference sequence). This CDR3 has 15 amino acids. V gave up 2 bases and J gave up 7 bases, with 17 bases separating them. CDR3 sequence reads: CASSLGSGTFLEAFF. The CDR3 DNA reads TGTGCCAGCAGTTTAGGATCCGGGACTTTCCTTGAAGCTTTCTTT.

This clonotype occurred many times. The chain employs TRBV19 and TRBJ1-5; 7 nucleotides agree with TRBD1. From germline, CDR1 is LNHDA and CDR2 SQIVND (reference sequence). V lost 6 bases to trimming and J lost 2 bases; unmatched junction nucleotides: 7. The CDR3 is 15 amino acids. In DNA, the CDR3 is TGTGCCAGTAGGGGGACAGTACGTGGCAATCAGCCCCAGCATTTT. Its translation is CASRGTVRGNQPQHF.

The chain combines TRBV5-1 with TRBJ2-5; TRBD2 might be the D (6 bases). Germline V gene lookup returns CDR1 SGHRS and CDR2 YFSETQ. The length of the CDR3 is 12 residues. V was pared by 4 bases and J by 6 bases, with 10 bases between. The DNA of the CDR3 is TGCGCCAGCAGCGGGGGGATCAAGACCCAGTACTTC. Amino acid sequence: CASSGGIKTQYF.

The gene calls are TRBV2 and TRBJ1-4, with D possibly matching TRBD1 (6 bases). This CDR3 is built from 14 residues. Per the germline V gene, CDR1 is SNHLY and CDR2 is FYNNEI. The V end lost 7 bases, the J end lost 0 bases, and 9 bases lay between the germline ends. The CDR3 sequence: CASTDRTTNEKLFF. In DNA form, the CDR3 reads TGTGCCAGCACCGACAGGACAACTAATGAAAAACTGTTTTTT.

The CDR3 coding sequence is TGTGCCAGCAGCACTGGACTAGCGAACACCGGGGAGCTGTTTTTT. This encodes CASSTGLANTGELFF. The chain has TRBV7-6 and TRBJ2-2, with 7 bases matching TRBD2. The CDR3 has 15 residues. Germline CDR1 and CDR2: SGHVS and FNYEAQ. Trimming cost V 5 bases and J 0 bases; bases outside gene matches: 3.

Concerning this clonotype: The conserved closing phenylalanine or tryptophan is absent in this CDR3, likely reflecting a read error. J is TRBJ1-1 and V is TRBV19; D perhaps matches TRBD1 (5 bases). V lost 3 bases and J 2 bases, leaving 7 bases between the germline ends. CDR1 and CDR2 (germline): LNHDA, SQIVND (reference sequence). The CDR3 loop spans 13 amino acids. The CDR3 here is CASSMGENTEAFL. CDR3 nucleotide sequence: TGTGCCAGTAGTATGGGGGAAAACACTGAAGCTTTCCTT.

Ten or more counts support this clonotype. The chain joins TRBV2 to TRBJ2-7, with TRBD1 as a possible D gene (5 bases). Between the trimmed V and J ends, which lost 6 bases and 2 bases, there was a span of 11 bases. CDR1 is SNHLY and CDR2 is FYNNEI in the germline V gene. There are 13 residues in the CDR3. The CDR3 here is CASRDISTYEQYF. The CDR3 nucleotides read TGTGCCAGCAGGGACATTTCCACCTACGAGCAGTACTTC.

There are a few counts of this clonotype. One end of the junction fails to match germline, which may point to a read error. J is TRBJ2-5 and V is TRBV10-3; 7 nucleotides match TRBD2. In germline, CDR1 is ENHRY, CDR2 SYGVKD. The CDR3 is 14 residues long. The CDR3 reads CATSDPGGQETQYF. DNA for the CDR3: TGTGCCACCAGTGATCCGGGGGGCCAAGAGACCCAGTACTTC.

This clonotype was seen a handful of times. V is TRBV4-1 and J is TRBJ1-1, with 8 positions matching TRBD1. Per germline, CDR1 MGHRA and CDR2 YSYEKL. With V trimmed by 2 bases and J by 2 bases, 4 bases remained unmatched. This CDR3 contains 15 residues. CDR3 sequence (DNA): TGCGCCAGCAGCCAACAACCAGGGGGCAACACTGAAGCTTTCTTT. It encodes CASSQQPGGNTEAFF.

The rearrangement uses TRBV2 and TRBJ2-7, with 11 bases that match TRBD2. The CDR3 length is 19 residues. In germline, CDR1 is SNHLY, CDR2 FYNNEI. V dropped 4 bases and J dropped 0; count of bases not matched to a gene: 14. CDR3 nucleotide sequence: TGTGCCAGCAGTGTTCCGGCTAGCGGGGGGCCCGAGATCTCCTACGAGCAGTACTTC. Residues: CASSVPASGGPEISYEQYF.